The clone carrying this T cell receptor beta chain was observed a single time. Generated by immunoSEQ multiplex PCR, the TCRdb table keeps only in-frame clones and is missing some. Counted here are over 40,000 clones, roughly 96% occurring once; the ten biggest clones make up 3.5% to 4.5%. The CDR3 totals 16 residues. V gave up 4 bases and J gave up 0 bases; unmatched junction bases: 4. Per germline, CDR1 SGHTA and CDR2 FQGTGA. The data stem from a study of T cells in tuberculosis. The chain employs TRBV7-3 and TRBJ2-2; 8 bases are shared with TRBD1. This receptor was obtained from a donor between 5 and 29 years old with latent tuberculosis or without tuberculosis infection. Sequenced sample: PBMCs. CDR3 loop: CASSWAGGTNTGELFF. CDR3 coding DNA: TGTGCCAGCAGCTGGGCAGGGGGCACGAACACCGGGGAGCTGTTTTTT.